This is a list of T cell receptor beta chains from one sample in a study of metastatic and nonmetastatic thyroid tumors. TCRdb re-called the PCR reads via MiXCR. The top ten hold 3% of the sample, which has fewer than 40,000 clones, about a fifth seen once. The sample consisted of tumor tissue. Receptors originate from a male donor with papillary thyroid cancer or a benign thyroid nodule (not recorded which). Some clones in this sample may be carry-over from other donors' samples. CDR3s include the opening cysteine and the closing phenylalanine or tryptophan. A D gene is named only where the DNA matches it firmly. Part of the rows lack a size; the others show once, few, many or a class for expanded clones.

length	J	V	D	size	DNA	CDR3
14	TRBJ2-7	TRBV14	.	many	TGTGCCAGCAGCCAAGACTGGCTAGCTGGCGAGCAGTACTTC	CASSQDWLAGEQYF
15	TRBJ1-1	TRBV10-2	.	many	TGCGCCAGCAGTGAGAAGGGCGGCCGGGGAACTGAAGCTTTCTTT	CASSEKGGRGTEAFF
13	TRBJ1-2	TRBV20-1	TRBD1	.	TGCAGTCCTTACACGGACAGGGTGCATGGCTACACCTTC	CSPYTDRVHGYTF
16	TRBJ2-2	TRBV20-1	TRBD1	many	TGCAGTGCTAGAGGACTCAAGGGGGCCAACACCGGGGAGCTGTTTTTT	CSARGLKGANTGELFF
17	TRBJ2-5	TRBV11-2	TRBD1	.	TGTGCCAGCAGCTTCCGTGCTGCACAGGGGGCTTTGAAGACCCAGTACTTC	CASSFRAAQGALKTQYF
16	TRBJ1-5	TRBV19	.	many	TGTGCCAGTAGCCCATTAGTAGGGACACTTGGTCAGCCCCAGCATTTT	CASSPLVGTLGQPQHF
14	TRBJ2-7	TRBV28	TRBD2	medium-sized	TGTGCCAGCAGTTCAGCGGGAGGAAATTACGAGCAGTACTTC	CASSSAGGNYEQYF
14	TRBJ1-2	TRBV19	.	.	TGTGCCAGTGCGCAGGGGTCAGCTAACTATGGCTACACCTTC	CASAQGSANYGYTF
14	TRBJ1-6	TRBV9	.	few	TGTGCCAGCAGCGGGAAGGCAGGGGACTCACCCCTCCACTTT	CASSGKAGDSPLHF
15	TRBJ2-1	TRBV7-3	TRBD2	.	TGTGCCAGCAGCTGGGGGGCTAGCGGGACTGGGACTGAGTTCTTC	CASSWGASGTGTEFF
14	TRBJ1-6	TRBV27	.	many	TGTGCCAGCAGCCCAAGAGGGAATCGACGGCTACCCCACTTT	CASSPRGNRRLPHF
14	TRBJ2-2	TRBV27	.	few	TGTTCCAGCGGTCAGACAGAGAACACCGGGGAGCTGTTTTTT	CSSGQTENTGELFF
14	TRBJ2-7	TRBV7-2	TRBD2	medium-sized	TGTGCCAGCAGCTTAGAAGCGGGATACCACGAGCAGTACTTC	CASSLEAGYHEQYF
14	TRBJ1-4	TRBV28	.	many	TGTGCCAGCACAGGCGCAGGGGCTAATGAAAAACTGTTTTTT	CASTGAGANEKLFF
14	TRBJ2-1	TRBV9	.	.	TGTGCCAGCAGCCCCGGGAGCATCTACAATGAGCAGTTCTTC	CASSPGSIYNEQFF
14	TRBJ2-6	TRBV19	.	many	TGTGCCAGTATACAGCACTCTGGGGCCAACGTCCTGACTTTC	CASIQHSGANVLTF
13	TRBJ2-2	TRBV30	.	many	TGTGCCTGGAGTGTTCTAAACACCGGGGAGCTGTTTTTT	CAWSVLNTGELFF
14	TRBJ2-3	TRBV6-2/TRBV6-3	.	many	TGTGCCAGCAGTTACGATGCAGGGAGGGATACGCAGTATTTT	CASSYDAGRDTQYF
16	TRBJ1-2	TRBV6-1	TRBD1	few	TGTGCCAGCAGTGAAGAGGGGACAGGGCGGGACTATGGCTACACCTTC	CASSEEGTGRDYGYTF
16	TRBJ2-2	TRBV28	.	.	TGTACCAGCAGTACCCACCGGGAAAGGGGCACCGGGGAGCTGTTTTTT	CTSSTHRERGTGELFF
14	TRBJ2-5	TRBV5-1	.	.	TGCGCCAGCAGCGCGGGACAGCAGCAAGAGACCCAGTACTTC	CASSAGQQQETQYF
12	TRBJ2-7	TRBV6-1	.	.	TGTGCCACCGCCGGGAGCTCCTACGAGCAGTACTTC	CATAGSSYEQYF
17	TRBJ2-7	TRBV11-2	.	.	TGTGCCAGCAGCTTAAAGGGGTCCGGCGGATTCTCCTACGAGCAGTACTTC	CASSLKGSGGFSYEQYF
15	TRBJ2-7	TRBV6-1	TRBD1	few	TGTGCCAGCAGTGGCCCCCCGGGACAGACCTACGAGCAGTACTTC	CASSGPPGQTYEQYF
12	TRBJ1-1	TRBV20-1	.	.	TGCAGTGCTAGGTCGGGGGAAGGTCTAGCTTTCTTT	CSARSGEGLAFF
17	TRBJ2-6	TRBV6-5	.	many	TGTGCCAGCAGTTACTCGATACCTAACTCTGGGGCCAACGTCCTGACTTTC	CASSYSIPNSGANVLTF
15	TRBJ2-7	TRBV7-2	.	.	TGTGCCAGCTGTACGCGCCCGGGACTTCTTTACGAGCAGTACTTC	CASCTRPGLLYEQYF
17	TRBJ2-6	TRBV5-1	.	.	TGCGCCACCAGTCCGGGACACAGCCTCTCTGGGGCCAACGTCCTGACTTTC	CATSPGHSLSGANVLTF
15	TRBJ1-2	TRBV6-1	TRBD1	.	TGTGCCAGCAGTGAAGAAGCAGGGGGCAAGGCTGGCTACACCTTC	CASSEEAGGKAGYTF
15	TRBJ1-5	TRBV10-3	.	.	TGTGCCATCAGCAAGGAAATAGGTAGCAATCAGCCCCAGCATTTT	CAISKEIGSNQPQHF
16	TRBJ2-1	TRBV15	.	.	TGTGCCACCAGAGACTGGCAGGGTAACTCCTACAATGAGCAGTTCTTC	CATRDWQGNSYNEQFF
14	TRBJ2-2	TRBV9	.	.	TGTGTCAACAGCGTAGGATTAGAGGCCGGGGAGCTGTTTTTT	CVNSVGLEAGELFF
16	TRBJ2-5	TRBV7-2	TRBD1	many	TGTGCCAGCAGTACCTTACCCCCGGGACAGGGGCCAATCCAGTACTTC	CASSTLPPGQGPIQYF
15	TRBJ2-1	TRBV30	.	many	TGTGCCTGGAACCCGGGACACCTTTCCTACAATGAGCAGTTCTTC	CAWNPGHLSYNEQFF
13	TRBJ2-7	TRBV6-1	.	.	TGTGCCAGCAGTCCTAGGCCGTCATACGAGCAGTACTTC	CASSPRPSYEQYF
15	TRBJ2-5	TRBV7-2	.	.	TGTGCCAGCTCAAATACAGGGACTGGGAAAGAGACCCAGTACTTC	CASSNTGTGKETQYF
16	TRBJ2-2	TRBV6-5	.	many	TGTGCCAGCAGTTACTGGTTAGGAGCGAACACCGGGGAGCTGTTTTTT	CASSYWLGANTGELFF
13	TRBJ2-1	TRBV7-2	.	many	TGTGCCAGCAGCTTATCGCTAGCAGTTGAGCAGTTCTTC	CASSLSLAVEQFF
17	TRBJ1-6	TRBV11-2	.	.	TGTGCCAGCAGCCAGACAGCTACTTTTTCTATAATAGATACCCTCCACTTT	CASSQTATFSIIDTLHF
19	TRBJ1-4	TRBV4-1	.	many	TGCGCCAGCAGCCAATATGGAAAGGGGCAATTTAGGGCTAATGAAAAACTGTTTTTT	CASSQYGKGQFRANEKLFF